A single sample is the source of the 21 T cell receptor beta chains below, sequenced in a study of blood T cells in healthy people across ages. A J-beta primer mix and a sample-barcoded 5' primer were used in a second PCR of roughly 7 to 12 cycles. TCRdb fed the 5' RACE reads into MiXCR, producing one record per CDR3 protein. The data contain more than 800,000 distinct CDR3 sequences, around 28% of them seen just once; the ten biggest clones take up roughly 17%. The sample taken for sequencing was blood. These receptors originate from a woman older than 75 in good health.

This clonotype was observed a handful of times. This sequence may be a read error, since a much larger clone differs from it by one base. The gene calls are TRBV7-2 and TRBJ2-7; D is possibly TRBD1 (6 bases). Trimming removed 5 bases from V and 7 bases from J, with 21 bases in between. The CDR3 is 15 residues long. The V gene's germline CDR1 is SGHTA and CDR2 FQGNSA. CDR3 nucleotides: TGTGCCAGCAGCGAACAGGGTGGTACCTACAATGAGCAGTACTTC. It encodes CASSEQGGTYNEQYF.

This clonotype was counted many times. The CDR3 bases are TGTGCCAGCAGTGGGGGACAGCTCCGGGATTCACCCCTCCACTTT. Protein sequence: CASSGGQLRDSPLHF. The rearrangement joins TRBV12-3 or TRBV12-4 to TRBJ1-6; 7 positions agree with TRBD1. The CDR3 spans 15 residues. The ends lost 5 bases at V and 8 bases at J; junction bases unmatched: 9.

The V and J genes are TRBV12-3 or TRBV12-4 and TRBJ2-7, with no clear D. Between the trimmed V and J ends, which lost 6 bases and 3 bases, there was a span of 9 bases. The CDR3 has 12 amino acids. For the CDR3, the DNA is TGTGCCAGCAGCCCGGCGGTCTACGAGCAGTACTTC. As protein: CASSPAVYEQYF.

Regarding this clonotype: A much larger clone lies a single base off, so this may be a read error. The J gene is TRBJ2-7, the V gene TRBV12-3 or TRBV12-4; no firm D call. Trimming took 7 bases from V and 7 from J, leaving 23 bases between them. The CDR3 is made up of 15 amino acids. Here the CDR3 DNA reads TGTGCCAGCACCCAGAGACTTTTCGGCTACAATGAGCAGTACTTC. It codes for CASTQRLFGYNEQYF.

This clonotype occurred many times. The CDR3 DNA is TGTGCCAGCAGTGATGGGGGGGCGGGATTATTTGGGCAGTACTTC. Its translation is CASSDGGAGLFGQYF. The J gene is TRBJ2-7, the V gene TRBV6-6, with D possibly matching TRBD2 (7 bases). Trimming took off 5 bases at V and 9 bases at J, with 23 bases between the two ends. The CDR3 is made up of 15 amino acids. Per germline, CDR1 MNHNY and CDR2 SVGAGI (reference sequence).

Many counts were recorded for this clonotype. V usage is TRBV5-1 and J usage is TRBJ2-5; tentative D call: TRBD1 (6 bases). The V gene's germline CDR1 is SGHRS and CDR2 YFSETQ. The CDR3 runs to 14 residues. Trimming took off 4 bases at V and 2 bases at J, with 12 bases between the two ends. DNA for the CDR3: TGCGCCAGCAGCACACAGGGACAACAAGAGACCCAGTACTTC. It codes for CASSTQGQQETQYF.

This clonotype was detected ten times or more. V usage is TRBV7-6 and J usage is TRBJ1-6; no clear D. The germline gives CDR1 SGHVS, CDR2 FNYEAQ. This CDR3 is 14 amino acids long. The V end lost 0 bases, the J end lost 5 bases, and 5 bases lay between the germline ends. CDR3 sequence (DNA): TGTGCCAGCAGCTTAGCAGGGAATAATTCACCCCTCCACTTT. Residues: CASSLAGNNSPLHF.

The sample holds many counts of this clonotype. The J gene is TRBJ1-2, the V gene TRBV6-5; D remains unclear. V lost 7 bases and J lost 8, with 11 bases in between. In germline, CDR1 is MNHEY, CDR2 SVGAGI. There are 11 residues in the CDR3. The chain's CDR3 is CASTPGSGYTF. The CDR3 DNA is TGTGCCAGCACTCCCGGCAGCGGCTACACCTTC.

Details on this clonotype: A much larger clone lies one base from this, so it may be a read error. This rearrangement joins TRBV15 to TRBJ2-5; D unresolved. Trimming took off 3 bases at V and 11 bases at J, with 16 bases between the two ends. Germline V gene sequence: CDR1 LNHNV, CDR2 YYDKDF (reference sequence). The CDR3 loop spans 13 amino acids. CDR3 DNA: TGTGCCACCAGCAGGGTTCTAGAAAATGAGCAGTACTTC. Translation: CATSRVLENEQYF.

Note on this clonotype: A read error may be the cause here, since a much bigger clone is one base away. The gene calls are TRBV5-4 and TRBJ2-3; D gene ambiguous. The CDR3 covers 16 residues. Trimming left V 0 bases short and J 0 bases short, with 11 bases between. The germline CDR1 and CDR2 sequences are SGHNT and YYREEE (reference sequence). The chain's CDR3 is CASSLEPVRSTDTQYF. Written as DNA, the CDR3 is TGTGCCAGCAGCTTGGAGCCGGTACGGAGCACAGATACGCAGTATTTT. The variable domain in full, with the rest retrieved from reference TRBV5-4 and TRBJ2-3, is ETGVTQSPTHLIKTRGQQVTLRCSSQSGHNTVSWYQQALGQGPQFIFQYYREEENGRGNFPPRFSGLQFPNYSSELNVNALELDDSALYLCASSLEPVRSTDTQYFGPGTRLTVL.

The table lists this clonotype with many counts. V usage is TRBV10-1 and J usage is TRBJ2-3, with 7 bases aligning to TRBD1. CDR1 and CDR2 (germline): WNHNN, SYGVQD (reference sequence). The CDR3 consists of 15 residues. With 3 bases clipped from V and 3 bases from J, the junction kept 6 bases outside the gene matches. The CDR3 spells CASSDPGGWTDTQYF. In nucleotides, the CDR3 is TGCGCCAGCAGTGACCCAGGGGGTTGGACAGATACGCAGTATTTT.

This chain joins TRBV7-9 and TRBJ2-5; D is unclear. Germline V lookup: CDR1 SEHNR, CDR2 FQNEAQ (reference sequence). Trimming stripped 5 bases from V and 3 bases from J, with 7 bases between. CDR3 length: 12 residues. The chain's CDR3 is CASSPWKETQYF. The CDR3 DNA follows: TGTGCCAGCAGCCCGTGGAAAGAGACCCAGTACTTC.

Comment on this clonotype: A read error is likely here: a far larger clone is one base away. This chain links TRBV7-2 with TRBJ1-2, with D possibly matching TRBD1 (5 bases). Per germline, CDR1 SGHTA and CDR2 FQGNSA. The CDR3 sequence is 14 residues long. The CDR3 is CAGSLGTGNYGYTF. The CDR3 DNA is TGTGCCGGCAGCTTAGGCACAGGCAACTATGGCTACACCTTC.

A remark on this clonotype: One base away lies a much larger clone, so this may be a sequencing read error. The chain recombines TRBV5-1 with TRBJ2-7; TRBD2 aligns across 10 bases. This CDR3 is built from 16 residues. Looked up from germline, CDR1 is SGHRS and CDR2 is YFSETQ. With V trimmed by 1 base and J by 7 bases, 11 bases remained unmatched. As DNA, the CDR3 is TGCGCCAGCAGCTTGACTAGCGGGGCCGCCTACAATGAGCAGTACTTC. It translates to CASSLTSGAAYNEQYF.

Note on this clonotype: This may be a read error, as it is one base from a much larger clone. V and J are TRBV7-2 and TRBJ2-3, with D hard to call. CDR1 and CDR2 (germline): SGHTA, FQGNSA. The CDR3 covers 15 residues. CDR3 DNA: TGTGCCAACAGCGTATTCGGTCATTCCACAGATACGCAGTATTTT. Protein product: CANSVFGHSTDTQYF.

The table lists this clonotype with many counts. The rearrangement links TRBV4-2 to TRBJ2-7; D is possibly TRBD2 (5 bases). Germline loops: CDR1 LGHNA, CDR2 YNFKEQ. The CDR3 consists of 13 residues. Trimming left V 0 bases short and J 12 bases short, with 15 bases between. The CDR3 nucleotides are TGTGCCAGCAGCCAAGATAGGACTTTAGGGAGGTACTTC. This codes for CASSQDRTLGRYF.

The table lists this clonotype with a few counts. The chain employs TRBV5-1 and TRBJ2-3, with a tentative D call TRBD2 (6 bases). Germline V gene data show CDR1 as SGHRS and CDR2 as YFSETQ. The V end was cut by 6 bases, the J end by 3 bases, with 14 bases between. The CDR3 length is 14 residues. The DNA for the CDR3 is TGCGCCAGCAACTATGGCGGGGCGACAGATACGCAGTATTTT. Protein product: CASNYGGATDTQYF.

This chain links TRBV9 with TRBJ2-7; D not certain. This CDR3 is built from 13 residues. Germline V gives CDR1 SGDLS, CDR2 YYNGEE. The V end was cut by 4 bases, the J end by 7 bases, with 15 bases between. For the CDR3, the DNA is TGTGCCAGCAGCATCCAGCCCCACAATGAGCAGTACTTC. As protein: CASSIQPHNEQYF.

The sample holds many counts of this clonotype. The CDR3: CASSPGTDLHF. The CDR3 DNA is TGTGCCAGCAGCCCCGGGACAGACCTCCACTTT. The chain recombines TRBV14 with TRBJ1-6; 7 positions match TRBD1. After removal of 4 bases from V and 15 bases from J, the junction contained 3 bases not matched to a gene. The CDR3 spans 11 residues. CDR1 is SGHDN and CDR2 is FVKESK in the germline V gene. Full variable domain (remainder filled in from reference TRBV14 and TRBJ1-6): EAGVTQFPSHSVIEKGQTVTLRCDPISGHDNLYWYRRVMGKEIKFLLHFVKESKQDESGMPNNRFLAERTGGTYSTLKVQPAELEDSGVYFCASSPGTDLHFGNGTRLTVT.

CDR3 sequence reads: CASSQGMNRNTEAFF. In DNA form, the CDR3 reads TGTGCCAGTAGTCAAGGGATGAACAGGAACACTGAAGCTTTCTTT. The rearrangement uses TRBV19 and TRBJ1-1; D is unclear. The germline V and J ends were trimmed by 5 bases and 1 base, with 14 bases remaining between them. The CDR3 spans 15 residues. Germline loops: CDR1 LNHDA, CDR2 SQIVND (reference sequence).

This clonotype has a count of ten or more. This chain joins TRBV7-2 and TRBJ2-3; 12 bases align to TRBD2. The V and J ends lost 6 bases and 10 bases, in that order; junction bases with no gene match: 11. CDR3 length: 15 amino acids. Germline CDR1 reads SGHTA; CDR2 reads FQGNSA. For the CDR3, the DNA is TGTGCCAGCAGACTGACTAGCGGGGGTATTAGTGCGCAGTATTTT. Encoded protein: CASRLTSGGISAQYF.